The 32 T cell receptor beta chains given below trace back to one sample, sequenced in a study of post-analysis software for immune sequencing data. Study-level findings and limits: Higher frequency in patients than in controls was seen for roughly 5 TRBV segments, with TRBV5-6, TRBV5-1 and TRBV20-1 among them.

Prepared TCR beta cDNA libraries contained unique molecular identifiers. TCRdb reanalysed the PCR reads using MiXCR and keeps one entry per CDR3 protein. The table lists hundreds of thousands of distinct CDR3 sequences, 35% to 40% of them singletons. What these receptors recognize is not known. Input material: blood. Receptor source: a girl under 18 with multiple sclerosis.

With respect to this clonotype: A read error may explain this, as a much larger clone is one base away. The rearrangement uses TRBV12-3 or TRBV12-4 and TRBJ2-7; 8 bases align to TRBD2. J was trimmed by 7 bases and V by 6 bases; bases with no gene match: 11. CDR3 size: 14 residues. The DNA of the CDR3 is TGTGCCAGCAGCCCACGGGGGGGGATCAATGAGCAGTACTTC. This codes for CASSPRGGINEQYF.

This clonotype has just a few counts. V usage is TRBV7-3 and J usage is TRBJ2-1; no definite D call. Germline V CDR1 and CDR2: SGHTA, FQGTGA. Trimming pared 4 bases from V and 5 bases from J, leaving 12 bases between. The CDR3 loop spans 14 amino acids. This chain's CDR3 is CASSSLSANNEQFF. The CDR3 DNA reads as TGTGCCAGCAGCTCCCTTTCAGCCAACAATGAGCAGTTCTTC.

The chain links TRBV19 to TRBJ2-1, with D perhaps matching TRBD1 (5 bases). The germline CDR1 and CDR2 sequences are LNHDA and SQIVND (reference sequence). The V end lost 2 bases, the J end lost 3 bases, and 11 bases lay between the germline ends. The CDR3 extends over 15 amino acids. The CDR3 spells CASSIRTRLYNEQFF. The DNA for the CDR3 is TGTGCCAGTAGTATAAGGACACGTCTCTACAATGAGCAGTTCTTC.

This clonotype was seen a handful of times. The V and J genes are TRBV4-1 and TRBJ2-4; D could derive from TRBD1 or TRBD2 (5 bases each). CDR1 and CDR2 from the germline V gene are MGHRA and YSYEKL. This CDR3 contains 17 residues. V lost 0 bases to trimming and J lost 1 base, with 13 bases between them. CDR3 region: CASSQEGESVAKNIQYF. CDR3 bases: TGCGCCAGCAGCCAAGAAGGGGAGTCGGTTGCCAAAAACATTCAGTACTTC.

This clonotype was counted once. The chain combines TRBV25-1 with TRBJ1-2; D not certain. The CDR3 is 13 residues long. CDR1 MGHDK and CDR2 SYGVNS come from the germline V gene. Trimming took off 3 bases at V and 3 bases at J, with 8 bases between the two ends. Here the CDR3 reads CASSDLGHYGYTF. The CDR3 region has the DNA TGTGCCAGCAGTGATCTCGGGCACTATGGCTACACCTTC.

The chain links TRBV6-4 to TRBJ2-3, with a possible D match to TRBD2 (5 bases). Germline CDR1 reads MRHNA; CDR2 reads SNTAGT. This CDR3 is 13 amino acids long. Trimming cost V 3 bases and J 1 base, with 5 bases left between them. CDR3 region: CASSERGTDTQYF. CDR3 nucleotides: TGTGCCAGCAGTGAGCGGGGCACAGATACGCAGTATTTT.

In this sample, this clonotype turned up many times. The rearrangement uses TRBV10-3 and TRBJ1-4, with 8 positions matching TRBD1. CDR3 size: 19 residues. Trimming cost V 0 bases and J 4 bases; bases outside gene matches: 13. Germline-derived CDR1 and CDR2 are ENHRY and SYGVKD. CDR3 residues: CAISESRTGTSGGNEKLFF. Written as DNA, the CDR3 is TGTGCCATCAGTGAGTCAAGGACAGGGACGTCAGGAGGTAATGAAAAACTGTTTTTT.

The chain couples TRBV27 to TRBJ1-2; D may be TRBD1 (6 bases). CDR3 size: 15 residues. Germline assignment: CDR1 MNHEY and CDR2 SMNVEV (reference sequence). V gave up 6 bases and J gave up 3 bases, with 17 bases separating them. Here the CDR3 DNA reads TGTGCCAGCAGCCGACAAAACAGGGCGGACTATGGCTACACCTTC. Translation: CASSRQNRADYGYTF.

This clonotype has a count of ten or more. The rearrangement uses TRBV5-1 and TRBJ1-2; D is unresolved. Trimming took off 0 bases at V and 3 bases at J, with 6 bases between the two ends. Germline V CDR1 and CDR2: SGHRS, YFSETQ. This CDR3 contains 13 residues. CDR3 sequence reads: CASSLAEDYGYTF. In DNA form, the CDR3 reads TGCGCCAGCAGCTTGGCCGAGGACTATGGCTACACCTTC.

The CDR3 is CASSHKPLGQGPTGELFF. CDR3 DNA sequence: TGCGCCAGCAGCCACAAACCCCTCGGACAGGGGCCCACCGGGGAGCTGTTTTTT. V gene TRBV4-1 combines with J gene TRBJ2-2; 9 bases are a match to TRBD1. The CDR3 consists of 18 residues. V shed 3 bases, J shed 4 bases, and the junction held 12 bases outside the gene matches. Looked up from germline, CDR1 is MGHRA and CDR2 is YSYEKL.

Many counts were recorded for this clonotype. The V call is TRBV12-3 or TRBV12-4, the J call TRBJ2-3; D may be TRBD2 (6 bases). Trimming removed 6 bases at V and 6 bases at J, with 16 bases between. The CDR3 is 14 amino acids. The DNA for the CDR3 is TGTGCCAGCAGCTTGAGCGGGCCCGGGGATACGCAGTATTTT. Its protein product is CASSLSGPGDTQYF.

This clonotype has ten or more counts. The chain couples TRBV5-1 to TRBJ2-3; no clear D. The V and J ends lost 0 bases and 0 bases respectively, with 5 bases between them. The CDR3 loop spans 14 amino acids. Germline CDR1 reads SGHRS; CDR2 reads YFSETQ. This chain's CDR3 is CASSLGTSTDTQYF. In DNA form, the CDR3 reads TGCGCCAGCAGCTTGGGCACTAGCACAGATACGCAGTATTTT.

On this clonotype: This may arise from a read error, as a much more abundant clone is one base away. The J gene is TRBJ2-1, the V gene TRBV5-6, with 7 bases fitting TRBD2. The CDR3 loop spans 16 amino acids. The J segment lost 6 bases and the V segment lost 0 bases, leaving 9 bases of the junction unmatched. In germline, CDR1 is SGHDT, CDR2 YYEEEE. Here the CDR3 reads CASSLAASGPCNEQFF. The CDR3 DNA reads TGTGCCAGCAGCTTGGCAGCTAGCGGCCCCTGCAATGAGCAGTTCTTC.

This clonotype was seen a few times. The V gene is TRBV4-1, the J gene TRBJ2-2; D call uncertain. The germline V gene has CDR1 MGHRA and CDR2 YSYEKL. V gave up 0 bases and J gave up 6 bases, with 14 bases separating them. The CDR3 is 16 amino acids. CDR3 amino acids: CASSQDGVPGAGELFF. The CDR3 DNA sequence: TGCGCCAGCAGCCAAGATGGAGTCCCCGGCGCCGGGGAGCTGTTTTTT.

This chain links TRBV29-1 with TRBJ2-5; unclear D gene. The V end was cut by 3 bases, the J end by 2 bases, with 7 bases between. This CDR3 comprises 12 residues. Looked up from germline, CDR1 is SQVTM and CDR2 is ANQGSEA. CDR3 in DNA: TGCAGCGTTGAGGTGGTACAAGAGACCCAGTACTTC. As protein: CSVEVVQETQYF.

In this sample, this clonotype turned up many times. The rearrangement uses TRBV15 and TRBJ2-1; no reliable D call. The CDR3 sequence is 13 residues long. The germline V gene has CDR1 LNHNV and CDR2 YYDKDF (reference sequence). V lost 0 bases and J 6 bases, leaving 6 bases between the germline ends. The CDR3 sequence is CATSREWGNEQFF. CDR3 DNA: TGTGCCACCAGCAGAGAGTGGGGCAATGAGCAGTTCTTC.

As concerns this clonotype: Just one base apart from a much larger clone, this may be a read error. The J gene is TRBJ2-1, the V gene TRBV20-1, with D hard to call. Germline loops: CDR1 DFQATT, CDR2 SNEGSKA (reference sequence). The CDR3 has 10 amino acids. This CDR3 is CSAKNNEQLF. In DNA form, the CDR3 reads TGCAGTGCCAAGAACAATGAGCAGCTCTTC.

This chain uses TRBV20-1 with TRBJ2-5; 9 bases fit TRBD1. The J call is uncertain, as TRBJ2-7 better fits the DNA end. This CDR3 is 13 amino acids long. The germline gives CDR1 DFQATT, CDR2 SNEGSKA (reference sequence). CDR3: CITGTGITHEQYF. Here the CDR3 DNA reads TGCATTACCGGGACAGGGATAACACACGAGCAGTACTTC.

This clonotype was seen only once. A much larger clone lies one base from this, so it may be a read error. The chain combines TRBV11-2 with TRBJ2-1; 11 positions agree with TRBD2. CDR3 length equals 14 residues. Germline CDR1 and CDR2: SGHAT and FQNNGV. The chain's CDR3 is CAGSLAGGPGEQFF. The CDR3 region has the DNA TGTGCCGGCAGCTTAGCGGGAGGGCCAGGTGAGCAGTTCTTC.

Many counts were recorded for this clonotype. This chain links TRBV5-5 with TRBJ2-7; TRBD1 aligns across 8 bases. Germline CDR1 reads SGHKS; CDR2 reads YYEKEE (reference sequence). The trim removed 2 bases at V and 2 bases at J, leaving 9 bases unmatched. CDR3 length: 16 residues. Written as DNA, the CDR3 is TGTGCCAGCAGCTTTCGTCCCTCGACAGGGGCCTACGAGCAGTACTTC. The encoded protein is CASSFRPSTGAYEQYF.

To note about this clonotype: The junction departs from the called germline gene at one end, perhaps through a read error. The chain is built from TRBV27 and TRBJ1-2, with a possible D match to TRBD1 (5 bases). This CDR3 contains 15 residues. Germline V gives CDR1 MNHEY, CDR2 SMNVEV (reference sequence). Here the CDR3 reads CVSSLSVGGDYGYTF. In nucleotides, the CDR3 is TGTGTCAGCAGTTTATCAGTGGGGGGGGACTATGGCTACACCTTC.

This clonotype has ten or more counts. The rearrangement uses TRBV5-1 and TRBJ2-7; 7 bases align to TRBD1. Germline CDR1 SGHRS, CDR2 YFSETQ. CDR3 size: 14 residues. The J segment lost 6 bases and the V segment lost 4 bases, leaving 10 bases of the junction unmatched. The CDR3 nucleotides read TGCGCCAGCAGCCCCATAGACAGGGTCAGCGAGCAGTACTTC. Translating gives CASSPIDRVSEQYF. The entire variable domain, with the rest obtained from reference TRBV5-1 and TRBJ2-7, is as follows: KAGVTQTPRYLIKTRGQQVTLSCSPISGHRSVSWYQQTPGQGLQFLFEYFSETQRNKGNFPGRFSGRQFSNSRSEMNVSTLELGDSALYLCASSPIDRVSEQYFGPGTRLTVT.

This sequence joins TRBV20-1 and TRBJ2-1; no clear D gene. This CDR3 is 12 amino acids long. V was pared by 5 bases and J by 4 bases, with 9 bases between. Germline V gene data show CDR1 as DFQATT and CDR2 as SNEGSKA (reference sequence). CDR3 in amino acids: CSAVEEYNEQFF. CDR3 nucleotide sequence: TGCAGTGCTGTGGAAGAGTACAATGAGCAGTTCTTC.

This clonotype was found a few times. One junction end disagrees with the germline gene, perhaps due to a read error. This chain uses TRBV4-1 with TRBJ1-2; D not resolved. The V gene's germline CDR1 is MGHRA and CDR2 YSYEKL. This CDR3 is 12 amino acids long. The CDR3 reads CAGSPPRGGYTF. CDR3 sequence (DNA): TGCGCCGGCAGCCCCCCGAGAGGGGGCTACACCTTC.

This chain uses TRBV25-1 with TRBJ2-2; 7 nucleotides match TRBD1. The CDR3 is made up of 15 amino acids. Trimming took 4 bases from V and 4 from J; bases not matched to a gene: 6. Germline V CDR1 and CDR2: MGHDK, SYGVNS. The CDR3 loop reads CASSGRGRVTGELFF. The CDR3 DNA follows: TGTGCCAGCAGTGGTAGGGGGCGAGTCACCGGGGAGCTGTTTTTT.

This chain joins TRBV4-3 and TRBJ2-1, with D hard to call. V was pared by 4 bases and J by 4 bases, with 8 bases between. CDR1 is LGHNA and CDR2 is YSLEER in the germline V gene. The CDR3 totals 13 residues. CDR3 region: CASSRFNYNEQFF. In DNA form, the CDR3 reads TGCGCCAGCAGCCGATTCAATTACAATGAGCAGTTCTTC.

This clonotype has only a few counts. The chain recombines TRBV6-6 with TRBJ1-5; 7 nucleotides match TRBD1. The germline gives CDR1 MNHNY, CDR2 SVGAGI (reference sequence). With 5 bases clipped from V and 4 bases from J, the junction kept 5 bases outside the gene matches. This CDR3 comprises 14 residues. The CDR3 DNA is TGTGCCAGCAGTCTAACAGGGGATAATCAGCCCCAGCATTTT. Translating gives CASSLTGDNQPQHF.

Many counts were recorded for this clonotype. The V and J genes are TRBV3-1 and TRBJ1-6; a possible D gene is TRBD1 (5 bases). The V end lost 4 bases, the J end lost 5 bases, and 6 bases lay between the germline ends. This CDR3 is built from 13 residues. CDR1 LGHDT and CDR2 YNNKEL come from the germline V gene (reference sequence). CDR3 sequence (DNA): TGTGCCAGCAGCCCGGGGGATAATTCACCCCTCCACTTT. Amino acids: CASSPGDNSPLHF.

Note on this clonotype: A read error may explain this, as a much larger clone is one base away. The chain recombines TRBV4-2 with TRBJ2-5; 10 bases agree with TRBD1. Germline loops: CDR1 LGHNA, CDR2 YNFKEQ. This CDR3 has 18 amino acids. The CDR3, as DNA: TGTGCCGGCAGCCAAGGAGGACAGGGGGGTCCGTACCAAGAGACCCAGTACTTC. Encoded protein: CAGSQGGQGGPYQETQYF.

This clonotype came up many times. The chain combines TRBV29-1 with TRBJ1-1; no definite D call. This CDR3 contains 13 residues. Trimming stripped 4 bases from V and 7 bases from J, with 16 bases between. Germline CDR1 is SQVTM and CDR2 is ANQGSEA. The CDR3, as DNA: TGCAGCGTTGTCAGCGGAGGGTGGGATGAAGCTTTCTTT. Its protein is CSVVSGGWDEAFF.

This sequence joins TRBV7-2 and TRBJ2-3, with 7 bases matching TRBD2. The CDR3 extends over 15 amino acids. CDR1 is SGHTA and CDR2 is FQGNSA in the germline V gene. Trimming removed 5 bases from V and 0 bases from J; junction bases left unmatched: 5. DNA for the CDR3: TGTGCCAGCAGCCTAACTAGCGTGAGCACAGATACGCAGTATTTT. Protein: CASSLTSVSTDTQYF.

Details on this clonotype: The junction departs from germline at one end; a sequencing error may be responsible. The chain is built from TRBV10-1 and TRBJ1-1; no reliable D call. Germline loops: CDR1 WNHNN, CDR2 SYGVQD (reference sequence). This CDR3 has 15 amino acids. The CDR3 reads CAGSEFLSKDTEAFF. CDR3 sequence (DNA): TGCGCCGGCAGTGAGTTCCTTAGTAAAGACACTGAAGCTTTCTTT.